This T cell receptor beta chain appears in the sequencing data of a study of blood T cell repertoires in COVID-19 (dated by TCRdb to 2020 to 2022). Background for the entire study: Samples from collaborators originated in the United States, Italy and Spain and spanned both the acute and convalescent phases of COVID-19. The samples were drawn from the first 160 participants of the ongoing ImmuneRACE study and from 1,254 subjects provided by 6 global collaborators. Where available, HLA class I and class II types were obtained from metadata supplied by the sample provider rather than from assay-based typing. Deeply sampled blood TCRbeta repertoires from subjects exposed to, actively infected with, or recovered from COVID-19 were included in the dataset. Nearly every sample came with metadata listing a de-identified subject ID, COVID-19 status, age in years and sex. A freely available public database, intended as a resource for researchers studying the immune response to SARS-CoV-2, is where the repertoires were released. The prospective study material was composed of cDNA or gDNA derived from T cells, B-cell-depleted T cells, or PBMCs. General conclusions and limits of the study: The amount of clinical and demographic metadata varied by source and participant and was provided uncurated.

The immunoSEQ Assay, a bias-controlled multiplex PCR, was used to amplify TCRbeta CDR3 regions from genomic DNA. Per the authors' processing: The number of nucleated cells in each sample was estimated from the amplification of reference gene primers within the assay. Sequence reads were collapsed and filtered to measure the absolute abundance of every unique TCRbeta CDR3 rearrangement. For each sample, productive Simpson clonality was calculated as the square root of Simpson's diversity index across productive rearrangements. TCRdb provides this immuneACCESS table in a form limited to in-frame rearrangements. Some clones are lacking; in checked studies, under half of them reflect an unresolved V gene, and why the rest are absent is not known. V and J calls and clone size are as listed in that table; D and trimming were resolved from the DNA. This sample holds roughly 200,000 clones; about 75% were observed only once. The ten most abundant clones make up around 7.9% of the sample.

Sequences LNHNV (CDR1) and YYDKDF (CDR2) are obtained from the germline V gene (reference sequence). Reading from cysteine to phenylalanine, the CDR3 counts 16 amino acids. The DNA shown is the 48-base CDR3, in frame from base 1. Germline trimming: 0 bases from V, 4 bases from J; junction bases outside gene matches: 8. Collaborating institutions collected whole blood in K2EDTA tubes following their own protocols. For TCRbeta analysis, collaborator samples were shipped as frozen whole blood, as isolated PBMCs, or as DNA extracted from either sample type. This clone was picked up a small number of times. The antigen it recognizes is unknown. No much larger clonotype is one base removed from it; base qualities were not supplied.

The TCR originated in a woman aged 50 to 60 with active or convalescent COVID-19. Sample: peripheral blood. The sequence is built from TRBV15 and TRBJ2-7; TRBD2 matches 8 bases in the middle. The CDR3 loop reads CATSRDLRRGAYEQYF. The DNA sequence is TGTGCCACCAGCAGAGATCTAAGGCGGGGGGCTTACGAGCAGTACTTC.